One sample yielded the 11 T cell receptor beta chains listed below, sequenced in a study of CXCR3-negative and CXCR3-positive naive CD8 T cells. The TRB libraries of cDNA were built by UMI-labeled 5' RACE. From the 5' RACE reads, TCRdb lists one entry per CDR3 protein and no DNA. This specimen shows 40,000 to 45,000 distinct CDR3 sequences; the ten leading clones hold 1.5% to 2%. Sequenced material: naive CXCR3- CD8+ T cells from blood. Subset meaning: CD45RO-CCR7+CD27+CD95- naive CD8+ T cells lacking CXCR3 (TNR3-). Every receptor here comes from a human donor in good health. Some clones in this sample may be carry-over from other donors' samples.

The chain joins TRBV20-1 to TRBJ1-1; no DNA is available, so the TRBD1 call from TCRdb remains unchecked. CDR1 and CDR2 from the germline V gene are DFQATT and SNEGSKA (reference sequence). The CDR3 contains 15 residues. This CDR3 reads CSVEWGVGGNTEAFF.

The rearrangement joins TRBV29-1 to TRBJ2-4; TCRdb reports TRBD1, a call that lacks DNA to check it against. The germline gives CDR1 SQVTM, CDR2 ANQGSEA. The CDR3 has 15 amino acids. This CDR3 is CSVLGAAGAKNIQYF.

This rearrangement joins TRBV29-1 to TRBJ1-1; with no DNA, the TCRdb D assignment of TRBD1 cannot be verified. Per the germline V gene, CDR1 is SQVTM and CDR2 is ANQGSEA. The CDR3 loop spans 11 amino acids. CDR3 sequence reads: CSVEGRVAAFF.

The gene calls are TRBV6-5 and TRBJ2-4. CDR1 and CDR2 (germline): MNHEY, SVGAGI. There are 13 residues in the CDR3. CDR3 residues: CASSYKAKNIQYF.

The chain carries TRBV20-1 and TRBJ2-1; TCRdb lists TRBD2, though no DNA is available to test this call. CDR3 length: 12 residues. Germline V gives CDR1 DFQATT, CDR2 SNEGSKA (reference sequence). CDR3 region: CSARSGGYEQFF.

V is TRBV7-6 and J is TRBJ2-5; TCRdb's assignment of TRBD2 cannot be checked, as there is no DNA. There are 15 residues in the CDR3. The V gene's germline CDR1 is SGHVS and CDR2 FNYEAQ. This CDR3 reads CASSLWSSGGETQYF.

V usage is TRBV7-9 and J usage is TRBJ2-7. The CDR3 covers 14 residues. CDR1 is SEHNR, CDR2 FQNEAQ, per germline (reference sequence). This chain's CDR3 is CASSLVFSSSEQYF.

This rearrangement joins TRBV3-1 to TRBJ2-7; without DNA, the TCRdb call of TRBD2 cannot be checked. The length of the CDR3 is 15 residues. Germline-derived CDR1 and CDR2 are LGHDT and YNNKEL (reference sequence). CDR3: CASSPFEGPNYEQYF.

The gene calls are TRBV29-1 and TRBJ1-4; TCRdb's D call, TRBD1, is unchecked because there is no DNA. The CDR3 loop spans 14 amino acids. The germline gives CDR1 SQVTM, CDR2 ANQGSEA. The CDR3 sequence: CSVATGAVNEKLFF.

The chain employs TRBV9 and TRBJ2-3; without DNA, the TCRdb call of TRBD1 cannot be checked. CDR1 is SGDLS and CDR2 is YYNGEE in the germline V gene. The CDR3 is made up of 15 amino acids. This CDR3 reads CASSVGQMLPDTQYF. The full variable domain, rest sourced from reference TRBV9 and TRBJ2-3, is DSGVTQTPKHLITATGQRVTLRCSPRSGDLSVYWYQQSLDQGLQFLIQYYNGEERAKGNILERFSAQQFPDLHSELNLSSLELGDSALYFCASSVGQMLPDTQYFGPGTRLTVL.

The chain is built from TRBV29-1 and TRBJ2-7. The CDR3 loop spans 12 amino acids. Germline loops: CDR1 SQVTM, CDR2 ANQGSEA. CDR3: CSVALRGYEQYF.